The sequence of this TCR beta chain was determined in a study of vaccination and CD4 T cells after COVID-19. CDR3 length equals 15 residues. Germline-derived CDR1 and CDR2 are SGHTA and FQGNSA. V dropped 3 bases and J dropped 3; count of bases not matched to a gene: 6. At the Johns Hopkins FTIC core, DNA taken from cultured CD4+ T cells was sequenced by way of the Oncomine TCR Beta short-read assay. Via MiXCR, TCRdb re-called the PCR reads, giving one row per CDR3 protein. The sample contains approximately 10,000 distinct CDR3 sequences, roughly two thirds of which appear only once. Points on this clonotype: Its antigen remains unidentified.

This sample's treatment: roughly 10-day PBMC culture with coronavirus spike peptide pools or control peptides (ViraFEST assay). The sequenced sample was CD4+ T cells from blood, cultured in vitro. The TCR originated in a human donor who had recovered from COVID-19. The J gene is TRBJ2-7, the V gene TRBV7-2, with TRBD1 identical over 9 bases. In DNA form, the CDR3 reads TGTGCCAGCAGCTTCGACAGGGGGTCCGTCTACGAGCAGTACTTC. Translation: CASSFDRGSVYEQYF.